These T cell receptor beta chains were read from a single sample in a study of shared clonotypes between healthy human individuals. Data came from immunoSEQ multiplex PCR; TCRdb stores just in-frame clones and leaves some out. The data show about 1.1 million clones, approximately 80% seen once. Sequenced material: memory CD4+ T cells from PBMCs. These receptors came from a man aged 18 to 29 in good health. Some clones in this sample may be carry-over from other donors' samples. Each CDR3 is given with its conserved first and last residue. A D gene is named only where the DNA matches it firmly. Rows give clone size only sometimes, using once, few, many, or a class for an expanded clone.

TRBJ1-1	TRBV5-1	.	few	CASSLTVNTEAFF	TGCGCCAGCAGCTTGACAGTGAACACTGAAGCTTTCTTT
TRBJ2-3	TRBV7-9	TRBD2	.	CASSSTSGSRTDTQYF	TGTGCCAGCAGCTCGACTAGCGGGAGCAGGACAGATACGCAGTATTTT
TRBJ1-1	TRBV27	TRBD1	.	CASRARDRVAEAFF	TGTGCCAGCAGAGCACGAGACAGGGTAGCTGAAGCTTTCTTT
TRBJ2-3	TRBV5-4	TRBD2	.	CASSSGTSGRARGDTQYF	TGTGCCAGCAGCTCGGGGACTAGCGGGAGGGCCCGGGGAGATACGCAGTATTTT
TRBJ2-1	TRBV4-2	.	few	CASSRRGLHNEQFF	TGTGCCAGCAGCCGCAGAGGACTTCACAATGAGCAGTTCTTC
TRBJ2-6	TRBV5-8	TRBD1	.	CASSRDRQGGANVLTF	TGTGCCAGCAGCCGGGACAGGCAGGGTGGGGCCAACGTCCTGACTTTC
TRBJ1-6	TRBV6-1	.	once	CASSEMVGRVGYNSPLHF	TGTGCCAGCAGTGAAATGGTCGGCAGGGTGGGGTATAATTCACCCCTCCACTTT
TRBJ2-1	TRBV6-6	.	.	CASNRGLSYNEQFF	TGTGCCAGCAATCGGGGTCTTTCCTACAATGAGCAGTTCTTC
TRBJ2-5	TRBV4-3	.	.	CASSQDGGGGDETQYF	TGCGCCAGCAGCCAAGATGGGGGAGGAGGGGATGAGACCCAGTACTTC
TRBJ1-5	TRBV28	TRBD1	.	CAILDRGRMSNQPQHF	TGTGCCATTCTTGACAGGGGGCGGATGAGCAATCAGCCCCAGCATTTT
TRBJ2-7	TRBV28	TRBD1	.	CASSPQLGQGESDEQYF	TGTGCCAGCAGTCCCCAACTCGGACAGGGGGAGTCCGACGAGCAGTACTTC
TRBJ2-7	TRBV29-1	.	.	CSVDTRTEEQYF	TGCAGCGTTGATACTCGGACAGAAGAGCAGTACTTC
TRBJ2-3	TRBV6-6	.	once	CASSYQATDTQYF	TGTGCCAGCAGTTACCAAGCTACAGATACGCAGTATTTT
TRBJ1-2	TRBV7-8	.	.	CASSFYEDGYTF	TGTGCCAGCAGCTTTTACGAGGATGGCTACACCTTC
TRBJ1-3	TRBV29-1	.	few	CSVVGLGDTIYF	TGCAGCGTTGTGGGCCTCGGGGACACCATATATTTT
TRBJ2-5	TRBV28	.	once	CASSHLGQGGETQYF	TGTGCCAGCAGCCATTTGGGGCAGGGTGGCGAGACCCAGTACTTC
TRBJ2-1	TRBV2	TRBD2	once	CASSLLAGVNEQFF	TGTGCCAGCAGTCTACTAGCGGGAGTTAATGAGCAGTTCTTC
TRBJ2-4	TRBV11-2	.	.	CASSYRDQRTDIQYF	TGTGCCAGCAGCTACCGGGACCAACGGACGGACATTCAGTACTTC
TRBJ2-3	TRBV6-5	.	.	CASSYSLAGSTDTQYF	TGTGCCAGCAGTTACTCTCTCGCCGGAAGCACAGATACGCAGTATTTT
TRBJ2-7	TRBV2	TRBD2	.	CASSNEGLAEQYF	TGTGCCAGCAGCAACGAGGGACTAGCCGAGCAGTACTTC
TRBJ2-2	TRBV11-3	.	.	CASRAATGELFF	TGTGCCAGCAGAGCTGCCACCGGGGAGCTGTTTTTT
TRBJ2-7	TRBV5-1	.	.	CASSQSRDTPDHEQYF	TGCGCCAGCAGCCAATCCCGGGACACCCCAGACCACGAGCAGTACTTC
TRBJ2-1	TRBV7-2	.	.	CASSLGSNNEQFF	TGTGCCAGCAGCTTAGGCAGTAACAATGAGCAGTTCTTC
TRBJ2-3	TRBV28	.	.	CASSSTAWVNTQYF	TGTGCCAGCAGTTCCACCGCTTGGGTGAATACGCAGTATTTT
TRBJ2-3	TRBV7-3	.	.	CASSLTLEDTQYF	TGTGCCAGCAGCTTAACGCTCGAAGATACGCAGTATTTT
TRBJ2-3	TRBV2	.	.	CASPDTDTQYF	TGTGCCAGTCCTGACACAGATACGCAGTATTTT
TRBJ1-2	TRBV10-2	.	.	CASSGFAGAIDGYTF	TGCGCCAGCAGTGGTTTCGCGGGGGCGATCGATGGCTACACCTTC
TRBJ2-5	TRBV5-1	.	.	CASSSQGLRYAQYF	TGCGCCAGCAGCTCGCAGGGGCTCCGGTACGCCCAGTACTTC
TRBJ2-5	TRBV10-3	.	.	CATTDQETQYF	TGTGCCACGACAGATCAAGAGACCCAGTACTTC
TRBJ1-1	TRBV29-1	.	.	CSATSGTEAFF	TGCAGCGCCACTTCCGGGACTGAAGCTTTCTTT
TRBJ1-3	TRBV19	.	.	CAGIAGNTIYF	TGTGCCGGAATTGCTGGAAACACCATATATTTT
TRBJ2-7	TRBV6-1	.	.	CASSEAWQGYEQYF	TGTGCCAGCAGTGAAGCGTGGCAGGGGTACGAGCAGTACTTC
TRBJ1-2	TRBV27	.	.	CASSLRGAGGNYGYTF	TGTGCCAGCAGTTTGCGGGGGGCTGGTGGGAACTATGGCTACACCTTC
TRBJ1-1	TRBV2	.	few	CASATTYTEAFF	TGTGCCAGTGCCACGACTTACACTGAAGCTTTCTTT
TRBJ2-1	TRBV11-2	.	.	CASSPFGGQGRFPEQFF	TGTGCCAGCAGCCCATTTGGGGGGCAGGGTCGATTTCCTGAGCAGTTCTTC
TRBJ2-5	TRBV5-1	.	.	CASSSLPQVGETQYF	TGCGCCAGCAGCTCTCTACCACAGGTGGGAGAGACCCAGTACTTC
TRBJ2-7	TRBV19	.	once	CASSFQGSAYEQYF	TGTGCCAGTAGTTTCCAGGGTTCCGCCTACGAGCAGTACTTC
TRBJ2-2	TRBV7-9	.	.	CASSLFEGVGELFF	TGTGCCAGCAGCTTATTTGAGGGGGTCGGGGAGCTGTTTTTT
TRBJ2-1	TRBV5-1	TRBD2	once	CASSLAAGGGEQFF	TGCGCCAGCAGCTTGGCCGCGGGCGGGGGTGAGCAGTTCTTC
TRBJ2-7	TRBV6-5	.	.	CASSSGTGGEQYF	TGTGCCAGTTCATCGGGGACCGGCGGTGAGCAGTACTTC
TRBJ2-1	TRBV11-2	TRBD2	.	CASSLSGSGSYNEQFF	TGTGCCAGCAGCCTTAGCGGGAGTGGGTCCTACAATGAGCAGTTCTTC
TRBJ2-7	TRBV20-1	.	.	CSAREEGAQYF	TGCAGTGCAAGGGAGGAAGGGGCGCAGTACTTC
TRBJ1-6	TRBV7-9	.	few	CASSFGGTYNSPLHF	TGTGCCAGCAGCTTTGGGGGGACCTATAATTCACCCCTCCACTTT
TRBJ2-4	TRBV4-3	TRBD1	.	CASSQDGRQGAWQNIQYF	TGCGCCAGCAGCCAAGATGGTAGACAGGGGGCATGGCAGAACATTCAGTACTTC
TRBJ2-2	TRBV9	TRBD1	.	CASSVAGQGGTGELFF	TGTGCCAGCAGCGTAGCCGGACAGGGCGGCACCGGGGAGCTGTTTTTT
TRBJ2-1	TRBV19	.	.	CASSLRISSYNEQFF	TGTGCCAGTAGCCTACGGATTAGCTCCTACAATGAGCAGTTCTTC
TRBJ2-2	TRBV28	.	.	CASSLWQGGTGELFF	TGTGCCAGCAGTTTGTGGCAGGGAGGCACCGGGGAGCTGTTTTTT
TRBJ2-1	TRBV9	.	few	CASSVDRINNEQFF	TGTGCCAGCAGCGTTGACCGGATAAACAATGAGCAGTTCTTC
TRBJ2-7	TRBV5-1	.	.	CASSPDAGQFGYEQYF	TGCGCCAGCAGCCCGGATGCGGGACAGTTCGGCTACGAGCAGTACTTC
TRBJ1-4	TRBV7-2	TRBD1	.	CASSPDRANEKLFF	TGTGCCAGCAGTCCCGACAGGGCTAATGAAAAACTGTTTTTT
TRBJ2-5	TRBV6-5	.	.	CASSYSSFGSARTQYF	TGTGCCAGCAGTTACTCGTCGTTTGGTTCCGCACGGACCCAGTACTTC
TRBJ2-3	TRBV20-1	.	few	CSAVRTDTQYF	TGCAGTGCTGTAAGGACGGATACGCAGTATTTT
TRBJ2-4	TRBV6-6	.	.	CASSPENIQYF	TGTGCCAGCAGCCCGGAAAACATTCAGTACTTC